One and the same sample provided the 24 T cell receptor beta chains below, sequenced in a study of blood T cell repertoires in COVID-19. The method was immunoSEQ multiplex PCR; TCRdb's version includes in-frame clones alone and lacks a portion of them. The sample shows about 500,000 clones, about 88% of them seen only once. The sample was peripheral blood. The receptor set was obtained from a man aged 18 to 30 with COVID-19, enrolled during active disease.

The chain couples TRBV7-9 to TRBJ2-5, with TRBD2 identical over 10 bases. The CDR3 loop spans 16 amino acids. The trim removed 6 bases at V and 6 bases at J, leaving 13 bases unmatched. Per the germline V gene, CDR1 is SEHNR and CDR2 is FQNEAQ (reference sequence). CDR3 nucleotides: TGTGCCAGCAGACCACTAGCGGGGTGGTCGGAAAAGACCCAGTACTTC. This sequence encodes CASRPLAGWSEKTQYF.

CDR3 loop: CASRPQGVANYGYTF. CDR3 DNA: TGTGCCAGCAGGCCACAGGGGGTCGCTAACTATGGCTACACCTTC. This chain connects TRBV2 to TRBJ1-2, with 8 bases matching TRBD1. V lost 6 bases to trimming and J lost 0 bases; unmatched junction nucleotides: 6. Germline CDR1 SNHLY, CDR2 FYNNEI. The CDR3 has 15 amino acids.

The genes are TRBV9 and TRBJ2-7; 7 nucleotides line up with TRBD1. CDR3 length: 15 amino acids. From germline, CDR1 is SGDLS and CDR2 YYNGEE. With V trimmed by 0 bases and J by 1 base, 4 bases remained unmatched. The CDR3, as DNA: TGTGCCAGCAGCGTAGAGGGACAGCCTTCCTACGAGCAGTACTTC. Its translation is CASSVEGQPSYEQYF.

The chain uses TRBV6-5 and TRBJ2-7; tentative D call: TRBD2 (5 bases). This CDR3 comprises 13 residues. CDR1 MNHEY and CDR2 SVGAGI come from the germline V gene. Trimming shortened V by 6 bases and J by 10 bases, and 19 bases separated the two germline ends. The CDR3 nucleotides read TGTGCCAGCAGCGGGGTAGGGAGTTCGCAACAGTACTTC. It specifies CASSGVGSSQQYF.

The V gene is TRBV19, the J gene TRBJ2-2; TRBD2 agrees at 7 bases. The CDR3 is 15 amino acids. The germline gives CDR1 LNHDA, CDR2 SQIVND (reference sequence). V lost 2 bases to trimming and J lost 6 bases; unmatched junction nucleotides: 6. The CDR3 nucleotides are TGTGCCAGTAGTATATCAGGGAGGGAGTCCGGGGAGCTGTTTTTT. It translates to CASSISGRESGELFF.

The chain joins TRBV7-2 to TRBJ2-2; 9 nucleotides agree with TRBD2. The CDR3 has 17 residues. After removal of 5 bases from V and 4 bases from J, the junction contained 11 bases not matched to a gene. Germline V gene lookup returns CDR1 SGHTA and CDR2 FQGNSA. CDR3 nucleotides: TGTGCCAGCAGCACTAGCTGGGGACTAGCCTCCACCGGGGAGCTGTTTTTT. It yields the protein CASSTSWGLASTGELFF.

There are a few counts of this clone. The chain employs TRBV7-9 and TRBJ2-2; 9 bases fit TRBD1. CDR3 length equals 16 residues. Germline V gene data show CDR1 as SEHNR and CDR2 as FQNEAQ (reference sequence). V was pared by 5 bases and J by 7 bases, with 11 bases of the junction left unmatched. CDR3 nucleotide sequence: TGTGCCAGCAGCGGTTCCATGGACAGGGGAAACGGGGAGCTGTTTTTT. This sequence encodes CASSGSMDRGNGELFF.

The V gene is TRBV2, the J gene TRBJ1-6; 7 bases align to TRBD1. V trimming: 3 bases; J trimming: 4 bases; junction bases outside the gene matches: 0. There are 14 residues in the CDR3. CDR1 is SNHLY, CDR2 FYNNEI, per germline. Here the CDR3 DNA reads TGTGCCAGCAGTGAGGGACAGTATAATTCACCCCTCCACTTT. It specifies CASSEGQYNSPLHF.

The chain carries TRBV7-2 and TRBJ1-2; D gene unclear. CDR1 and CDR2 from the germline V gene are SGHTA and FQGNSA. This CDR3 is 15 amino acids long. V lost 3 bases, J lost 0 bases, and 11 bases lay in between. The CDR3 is CASSFTPRANYGYTF. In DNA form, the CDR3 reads TGTGCCAGCAGCTTTACCCCGAGAGCTAACTATGGCTACACCTTC. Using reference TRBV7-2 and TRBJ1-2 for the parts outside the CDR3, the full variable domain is GAGVSQSPSNKVTEKGKDVELRCDPISGHTALYWYRQSLGQGLEFLIYFQGNSAPDKSGLPSDRFSAERTGGSVSTLTIQRTQQEDSAVYLCASSFTPRANYGYTFGSGTRLTVV.

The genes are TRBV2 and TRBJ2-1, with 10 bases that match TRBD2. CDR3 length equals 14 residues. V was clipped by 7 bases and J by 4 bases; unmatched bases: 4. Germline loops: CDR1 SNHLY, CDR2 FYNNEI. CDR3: CASKREGRYNEQFF. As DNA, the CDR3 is TGTGCCAGCAAGCGGGAGGGCCGATACAATGAGCAGTTCTTC.

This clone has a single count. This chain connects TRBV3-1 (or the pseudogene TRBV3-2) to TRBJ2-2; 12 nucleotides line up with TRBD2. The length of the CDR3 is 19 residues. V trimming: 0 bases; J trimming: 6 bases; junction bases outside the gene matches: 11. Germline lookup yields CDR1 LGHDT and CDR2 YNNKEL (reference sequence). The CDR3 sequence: CASSQDSPGLAGRAGELFF. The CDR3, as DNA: TGTGCCAGCAGCCAAGATTCCCCAGGACTAGCGGGACGGGCCGGGGAGCTGTTTTTT.

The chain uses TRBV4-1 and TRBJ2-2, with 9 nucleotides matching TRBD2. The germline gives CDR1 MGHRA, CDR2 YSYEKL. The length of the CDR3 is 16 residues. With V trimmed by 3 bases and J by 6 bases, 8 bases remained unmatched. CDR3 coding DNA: TGCGCCAGCAGCCAGCAGTGGGGACTAGCCGCCGGGGAGCTGTTTTTT. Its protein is CASSQQWGLAAGELFF.

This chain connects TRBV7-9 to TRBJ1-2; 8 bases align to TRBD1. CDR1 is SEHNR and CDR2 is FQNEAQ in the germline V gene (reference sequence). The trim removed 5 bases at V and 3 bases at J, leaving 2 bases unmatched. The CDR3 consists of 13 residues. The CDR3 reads CASSQTGDYGYTF. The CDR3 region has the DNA TGTGCCAGCAGCCAGACAGGGGACTATGGCTACACCTTC.

The CDR3 spells CAWRAFDRGQGQRNSPLHF. The CDR3 nucleotides read TGTGCCTGGAGGGCGTTTGATAGGGGACAGGGCCAGAGGAATTCACCCCTCCACTTT. The chain uses TRBV30 and TRBJ1-6; the match to TRBD1 covers 9 bases. There are 19 residues in the CDR3. With 3 bases clipped from V and 7 bases from J, the junction kept 19 bases outside the gene matches. Looked up from germline, CDR1 is GTSNPN and CDR2 is SVGIG (reference sequence).

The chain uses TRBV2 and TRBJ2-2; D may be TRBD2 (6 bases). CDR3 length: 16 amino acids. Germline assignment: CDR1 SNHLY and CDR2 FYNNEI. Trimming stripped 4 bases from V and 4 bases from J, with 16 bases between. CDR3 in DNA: TGTGCCAGCAGTGGGGTGGCGGGGCACCTCACCGGGGAGCTGTTTTTT. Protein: CASSGVAGHLTGELFF. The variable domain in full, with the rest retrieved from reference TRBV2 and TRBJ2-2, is EPEVTQTPSHQVTQMGQEVILRCVPISNHLYFYWYRQILGQKVEFLVSFYNNEISEKSEIFDDQFSVERPDGSNFTLKIRSTKLEDSAMYFCASSGVAGHLTGELFFGEGSRLTVL.

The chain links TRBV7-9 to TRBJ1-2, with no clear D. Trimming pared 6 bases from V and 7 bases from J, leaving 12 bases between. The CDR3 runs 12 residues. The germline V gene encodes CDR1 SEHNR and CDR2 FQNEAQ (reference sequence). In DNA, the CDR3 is TGTGCCAGCAGGCGGGGAGAGGCTGGCTACACCTTC. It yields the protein CASRRGEAGYTF.

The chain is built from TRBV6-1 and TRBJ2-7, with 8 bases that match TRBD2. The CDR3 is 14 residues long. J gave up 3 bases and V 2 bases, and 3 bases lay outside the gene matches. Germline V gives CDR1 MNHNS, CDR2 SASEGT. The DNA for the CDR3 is TGTGCCAGCAGTGAAAAACTAGCGGTCTACGAGCAGTACTTC. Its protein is CASSEKLAVYEQYF.

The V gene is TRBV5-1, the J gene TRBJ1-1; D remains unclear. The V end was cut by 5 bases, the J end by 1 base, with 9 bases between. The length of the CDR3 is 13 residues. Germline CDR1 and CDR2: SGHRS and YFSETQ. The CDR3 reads CASSNRENTEAFF. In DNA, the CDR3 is TGCGCCAGCAGTAACAGAGAGAACACTGAAGCTTTCTTT.

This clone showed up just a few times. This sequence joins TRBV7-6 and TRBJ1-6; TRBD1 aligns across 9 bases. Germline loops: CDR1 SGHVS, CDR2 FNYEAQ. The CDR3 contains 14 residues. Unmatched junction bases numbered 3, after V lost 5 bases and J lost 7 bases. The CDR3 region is CASSRDRANSPLHF. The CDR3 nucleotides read TGTGCCAGCAGCCGGGACAGGGCCAATTCACCCCTCCACTTT.

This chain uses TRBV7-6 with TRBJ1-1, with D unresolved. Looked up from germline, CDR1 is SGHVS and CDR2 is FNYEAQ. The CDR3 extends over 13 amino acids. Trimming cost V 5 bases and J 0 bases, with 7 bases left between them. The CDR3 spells CASSTSVNTEAFF. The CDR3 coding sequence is TGTGCCAGCAGCACCTCGGTGAACACTGAAGCTTTCTTT. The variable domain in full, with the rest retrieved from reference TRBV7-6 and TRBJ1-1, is GAGVSQSPRYKVTKRGQDVALRCDPISGHVSLYWYRQALGQGPEFLTYFNYEAQQDKSGLPNDRFSAERPEGSISTLTIQRTEQRDSAMYRCASSTSVNTEAFFGQGTRLTVV.

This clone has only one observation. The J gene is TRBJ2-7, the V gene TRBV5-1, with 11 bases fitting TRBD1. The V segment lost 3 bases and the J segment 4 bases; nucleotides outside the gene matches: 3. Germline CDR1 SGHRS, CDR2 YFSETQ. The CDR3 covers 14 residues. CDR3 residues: CASSSGQGAYEQYF. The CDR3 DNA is TGCGCCAGCAGCTCCGGACAGGGGGCATACGAGCAGTACTTC. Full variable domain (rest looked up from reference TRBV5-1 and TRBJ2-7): KAGVTQTPRYLIKTRGQQVTLSCSPISGHRSVSWYQQTPGQGLQFLFEYFSETQRNKGNFPGRFSGRQFSNSRSEMNVSTLELGDSALYLCASSSGQGAYEQYFGPGTRLTVT.

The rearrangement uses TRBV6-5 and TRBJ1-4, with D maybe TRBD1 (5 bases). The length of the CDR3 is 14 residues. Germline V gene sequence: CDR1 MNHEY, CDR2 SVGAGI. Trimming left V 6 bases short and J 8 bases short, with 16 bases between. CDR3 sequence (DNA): TGTGCCAGCAGACAGTCCGGGGGGGAGGAAAAACTGTTTTTT. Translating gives CASRQSGGEEKLFF.

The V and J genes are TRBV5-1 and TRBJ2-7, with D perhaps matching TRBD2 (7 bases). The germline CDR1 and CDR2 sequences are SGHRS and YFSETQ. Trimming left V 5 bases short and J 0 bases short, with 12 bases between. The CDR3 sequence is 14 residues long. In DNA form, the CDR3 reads TGCGCCAGCAGGAAGCGGGACAACTCCTACGAGCAGTACTTC. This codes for CASRKRDNSYEQYF.

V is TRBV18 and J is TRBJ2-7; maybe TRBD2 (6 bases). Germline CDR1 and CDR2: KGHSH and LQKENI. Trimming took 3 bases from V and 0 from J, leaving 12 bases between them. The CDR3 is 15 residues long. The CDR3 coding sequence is TGTGCCAGCTCACCTTGGGGGGTTAGCTCCTACGAGCAGTACTTC. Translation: CASSPWGVSSYEQYF.